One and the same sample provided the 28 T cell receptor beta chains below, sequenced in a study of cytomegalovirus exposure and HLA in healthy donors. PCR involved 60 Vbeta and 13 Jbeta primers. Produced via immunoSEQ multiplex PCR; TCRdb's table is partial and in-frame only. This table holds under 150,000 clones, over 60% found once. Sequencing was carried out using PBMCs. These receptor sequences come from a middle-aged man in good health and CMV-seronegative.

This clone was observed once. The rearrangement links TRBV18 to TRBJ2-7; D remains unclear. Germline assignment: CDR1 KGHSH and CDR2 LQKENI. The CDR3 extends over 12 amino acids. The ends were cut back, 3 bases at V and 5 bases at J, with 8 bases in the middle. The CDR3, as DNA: TGTGCCAGCTCACCCTATCAGGACGAGCAGTACTTC. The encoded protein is CASSPYQDEQYF. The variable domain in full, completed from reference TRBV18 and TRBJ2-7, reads NAGVMQNPRHLVRRRGQEARLRCSPMKGHSHVYWYRQLPEEGLKFMVYLQKENIIDESGMPKERFSAEFPKEGPSILRIQQVVRGDSAAYFCASSPYQDEQYFGPGTRLTVT.

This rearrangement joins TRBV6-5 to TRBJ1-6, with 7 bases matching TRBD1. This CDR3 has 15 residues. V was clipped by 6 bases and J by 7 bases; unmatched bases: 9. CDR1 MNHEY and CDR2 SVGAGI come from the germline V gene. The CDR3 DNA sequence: TGTGCCAGCAGATCCGCGAGACAGGGAAATTCACCCCTCCACTTT. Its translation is CASRSARQGNSPLHF.

The CDR3 loop reads CASSPKPSGNQPQHF. The CDR3 nucleotides read TGTGCCAGCAGCCCCAAACCCTCAGGGAATCAGCCCCAGCATTTT. V gene TRBV7-2 combines with J gene TRBJ1-5; possible D gene TRBD1, 5 bases. Trimming took off 5 bases at V and 4 bases at J, with 15 bases between the two ends. CDR1 and CDR2 from the germline V gene are SGHTA and FQGNSA. The CDR3 is 15 residues long.

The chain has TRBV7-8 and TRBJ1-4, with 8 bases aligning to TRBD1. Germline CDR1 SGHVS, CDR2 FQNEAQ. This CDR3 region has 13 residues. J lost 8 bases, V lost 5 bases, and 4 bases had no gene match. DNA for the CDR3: TGTGCCAGCAGCACCCGACAGGGGGAAAAACTGTTTTTT. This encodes CASSTRQGEKLFF.

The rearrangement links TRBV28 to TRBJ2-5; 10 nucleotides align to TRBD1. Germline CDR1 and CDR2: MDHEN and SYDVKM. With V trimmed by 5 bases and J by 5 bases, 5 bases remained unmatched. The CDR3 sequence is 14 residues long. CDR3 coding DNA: TGTGCCAGCAGTCCCGGACAGGGGGTGGAGACCCAGTACTTC. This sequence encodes CASSPGQGVETQYF. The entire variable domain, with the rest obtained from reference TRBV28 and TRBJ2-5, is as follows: DVKVTQSSRYLVKRTGEKVFLECVQDMDHENMFWYRQDPGLGLRLIYFSYDVKMKEKGDIPEGYSVSREKKERFSLILESASTNQTSMYLCASSPGQGVETQYFGPGTRLLVL.

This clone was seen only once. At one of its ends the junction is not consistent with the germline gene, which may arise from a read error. The CDR3 reads CAGRSDRSNTEAFF. The CDR3 DNA follows: TGTGCCGGCAGATCTGACAGGTCGAACACTGAAGCTTTCTTT. The rearrangement links TRBV2 to TRBJ1-1; the D gene is possibly TRBD1 (6 bases). From germline, CDR1 is SNHLY and CDR2 FYNNEI. This CDR3 spans 14 amino acids.

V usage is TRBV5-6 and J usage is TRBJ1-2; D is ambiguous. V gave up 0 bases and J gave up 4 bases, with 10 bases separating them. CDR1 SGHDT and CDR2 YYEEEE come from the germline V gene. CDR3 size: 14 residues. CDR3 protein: CASSLAAEVYGYTF. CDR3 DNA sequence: TGTGCCAGCAGCTTGGCAGCGGAGGTCTATGGCTACACCTTC.

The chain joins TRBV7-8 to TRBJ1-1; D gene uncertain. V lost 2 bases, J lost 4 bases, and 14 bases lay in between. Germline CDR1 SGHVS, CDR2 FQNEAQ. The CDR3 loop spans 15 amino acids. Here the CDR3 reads CASSLLREISTEAFF. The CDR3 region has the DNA TGTGCCAGCAGCTTATTGCGCGAGATTAGCACTGAAGCTTTCTTT.

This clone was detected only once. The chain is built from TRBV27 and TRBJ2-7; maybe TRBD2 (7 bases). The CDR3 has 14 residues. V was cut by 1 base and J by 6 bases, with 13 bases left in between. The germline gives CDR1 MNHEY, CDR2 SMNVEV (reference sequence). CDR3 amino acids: CASSLLGGGREQYF. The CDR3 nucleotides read TGTGCCAGCAGTTTATTAGGGGGGGGGCGCGAGCAGTACTTC.

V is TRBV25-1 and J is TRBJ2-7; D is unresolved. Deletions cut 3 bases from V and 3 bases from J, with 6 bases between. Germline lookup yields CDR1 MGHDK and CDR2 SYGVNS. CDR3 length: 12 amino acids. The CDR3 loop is CASSDLNYEQYF. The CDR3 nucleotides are TGTGCCAGCAGTGACTTAAACTACGAGCAGTACTTC.

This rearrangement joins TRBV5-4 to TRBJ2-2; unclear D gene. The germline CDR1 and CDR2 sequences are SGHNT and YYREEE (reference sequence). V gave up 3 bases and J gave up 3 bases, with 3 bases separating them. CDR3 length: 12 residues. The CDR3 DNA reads TGTGCCAGCAGCTCGGACACCGGGGAGCTGTTTTTT. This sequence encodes CASSSDTGELFF.

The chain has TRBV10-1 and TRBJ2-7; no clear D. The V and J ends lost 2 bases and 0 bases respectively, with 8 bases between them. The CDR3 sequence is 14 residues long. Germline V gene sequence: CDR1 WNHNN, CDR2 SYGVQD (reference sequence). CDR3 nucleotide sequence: TGCGCCAGCAGTGAGCAGACTGACTCCTACGAGCAGTACTTC. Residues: CASSEQTDSYEQYF.

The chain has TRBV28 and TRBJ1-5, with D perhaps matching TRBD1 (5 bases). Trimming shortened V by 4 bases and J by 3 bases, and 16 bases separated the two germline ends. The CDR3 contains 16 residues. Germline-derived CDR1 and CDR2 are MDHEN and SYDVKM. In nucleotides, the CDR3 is TGTGCCAGCAGTTCACACTTGGGACTGCTCAATCAGCCCCAGCATTTT. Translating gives CASSSHLGLLNQPQHF.

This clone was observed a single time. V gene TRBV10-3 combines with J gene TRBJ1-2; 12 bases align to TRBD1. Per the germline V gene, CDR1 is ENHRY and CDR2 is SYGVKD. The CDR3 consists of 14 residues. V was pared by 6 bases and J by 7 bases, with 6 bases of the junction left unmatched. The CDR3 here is CAIRGDRGQGGYTF. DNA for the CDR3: TGTGCCATCAGGGGGGACAGGGGGCAGGGTGGCTACACCTTC.

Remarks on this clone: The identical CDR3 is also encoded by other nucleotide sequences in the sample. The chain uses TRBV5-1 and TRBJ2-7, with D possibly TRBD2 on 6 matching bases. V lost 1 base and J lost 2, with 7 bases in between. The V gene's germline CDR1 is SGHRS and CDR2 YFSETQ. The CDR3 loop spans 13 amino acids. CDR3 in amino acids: CASSLTGAYEQYF. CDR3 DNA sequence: TGCGCCAGCAGCTTGACGGGGGCCTACGAGCAGTACTTC.

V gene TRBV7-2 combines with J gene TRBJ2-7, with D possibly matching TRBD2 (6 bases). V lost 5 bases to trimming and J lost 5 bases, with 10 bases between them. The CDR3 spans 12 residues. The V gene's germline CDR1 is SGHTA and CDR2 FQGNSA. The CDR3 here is CASSAGSNEQYF. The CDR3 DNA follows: TGTGCCAGCAGCGCCGGGAGTAACGAGCAGTACTTC.

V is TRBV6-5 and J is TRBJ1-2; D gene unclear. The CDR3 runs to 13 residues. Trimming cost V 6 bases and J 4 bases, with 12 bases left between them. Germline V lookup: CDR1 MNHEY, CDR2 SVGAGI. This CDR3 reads CASSPGLVYGYTF. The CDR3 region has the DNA TGTGCCAGCAGCCCCGGACTCGTCTATGGCTACACCTTC.

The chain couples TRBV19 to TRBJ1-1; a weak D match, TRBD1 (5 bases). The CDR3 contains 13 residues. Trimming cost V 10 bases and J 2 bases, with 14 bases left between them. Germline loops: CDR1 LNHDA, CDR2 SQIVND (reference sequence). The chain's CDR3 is CATGRGENTEAFF. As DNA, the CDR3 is TGTGCCACCGGGAGAGGGGAAAACACTGAAGCTTTCTTT.

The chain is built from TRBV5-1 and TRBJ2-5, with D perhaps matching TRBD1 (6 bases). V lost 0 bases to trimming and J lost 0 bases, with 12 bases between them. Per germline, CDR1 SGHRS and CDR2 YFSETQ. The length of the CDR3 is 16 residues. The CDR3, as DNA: TGCGCCAGCAGCTTGGGAGGGGGAGACTACCAAGAGACCCAGTACTTC. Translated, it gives CASSLGGGDYQETQYF.

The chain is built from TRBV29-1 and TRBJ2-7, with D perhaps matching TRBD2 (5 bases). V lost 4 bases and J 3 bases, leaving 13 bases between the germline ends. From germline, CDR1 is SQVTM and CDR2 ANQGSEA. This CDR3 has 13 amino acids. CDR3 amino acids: CSVGTGTFYEQYF. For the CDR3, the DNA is TGCAGCGTTGGGACTGGTACTTTCTACGAGCAGTACTTC.

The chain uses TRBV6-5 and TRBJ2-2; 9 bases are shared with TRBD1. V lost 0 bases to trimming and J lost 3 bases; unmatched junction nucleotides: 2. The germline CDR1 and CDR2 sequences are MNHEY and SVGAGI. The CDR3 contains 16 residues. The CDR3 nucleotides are TGTGCCAGCAGTTACTCGGGACAGGGTTACACCGGGGAGCTGTTTTTT. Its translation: CASSYSGQGYTGELFF.

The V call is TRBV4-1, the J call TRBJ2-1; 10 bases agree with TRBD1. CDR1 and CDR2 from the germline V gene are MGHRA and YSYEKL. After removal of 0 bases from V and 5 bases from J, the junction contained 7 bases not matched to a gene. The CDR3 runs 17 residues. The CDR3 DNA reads TGCGCCAGCAGCCAAGATCCGACAGGGGGCGCCCACAATGAGCAGTTCTTC. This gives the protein CASSQDPTGGAHNEQFF.

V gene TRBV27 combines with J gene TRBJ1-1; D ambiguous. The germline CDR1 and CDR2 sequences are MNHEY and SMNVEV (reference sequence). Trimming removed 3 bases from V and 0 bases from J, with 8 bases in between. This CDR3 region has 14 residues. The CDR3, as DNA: TGTGCCAGCAGTTTTGGCGGCTTGAACACTGAAGCTTTCTTT. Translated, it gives CASSFGGLNTEAFF.

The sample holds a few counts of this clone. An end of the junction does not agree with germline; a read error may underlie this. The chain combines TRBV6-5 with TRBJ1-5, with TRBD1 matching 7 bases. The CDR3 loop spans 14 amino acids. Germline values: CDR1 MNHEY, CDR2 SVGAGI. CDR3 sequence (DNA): TGTGCCAGCGGATCGACAGGGAGAGGTCAGCCCCAGAATTTT. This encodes CASGSTGRGQPQNF.

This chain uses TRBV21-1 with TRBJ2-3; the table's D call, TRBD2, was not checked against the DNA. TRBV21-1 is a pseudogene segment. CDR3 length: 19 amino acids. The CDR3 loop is CASSKDGTSGRRSTDTQYF. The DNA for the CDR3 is TGTGCCAGCAGCAAAGACGGGACTAGCGGGAGAAGGAGCACAGATACGCAGTATTTT.

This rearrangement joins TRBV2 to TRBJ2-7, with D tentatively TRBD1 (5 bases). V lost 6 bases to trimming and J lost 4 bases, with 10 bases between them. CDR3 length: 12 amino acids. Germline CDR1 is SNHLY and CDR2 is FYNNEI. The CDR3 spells CASRAPGYEQYF. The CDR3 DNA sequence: TGTGCCAGCAGGGCTCCAGGGTACGAGCAGTACTTC. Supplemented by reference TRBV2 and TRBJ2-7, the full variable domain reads EPEVTQTPSHQVTQMGQEVILRCVPISNHLYFYWYRQILGQKVEFLVSFYNNEISEKSEIFDDQFSVERPDGSNFTLKIRSTKLEDSAMYFCASRAPGYEQYFGPGTRLTVT.

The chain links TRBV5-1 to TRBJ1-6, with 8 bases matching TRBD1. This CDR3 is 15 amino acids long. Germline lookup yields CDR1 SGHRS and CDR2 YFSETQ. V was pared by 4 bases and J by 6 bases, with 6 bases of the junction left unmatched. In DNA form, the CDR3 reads TGCGCCAGCAGCACCTTACAGGGGGGTAATTCACCCCTCCACTTT. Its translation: CASSTLQGGNSPLHF.

Here the CDR3 DNA reads TGTGCCACGGCCCAGGGGGACAGGGCCCTCCAAGAGACCCAGTACTTC. Amino acid sequence: CATAQGDRALQETQYF. The chain is built from TRBV10-3 and TRBJ2-5; 9 nucleotides align to TRBD1. In germline, CDR1 is ENHRY, CDR2 SYGVKD. CDR3 length: 16 residues. The junction had 13 bases not matched to a gene; V was cut back by 10 bases and J by 1 base.